Listed here is a single T cell receptor beta chain. This specimen includes other DNA sequences encoding the same CDR3. The naive CD8 subset, CD45RO-negative cells positively selected for CCR7, excluded terminally differentiated effector memory CD45RA+ cells. The deep-level immunoSEQ assay was used. TCRdb's table, derived via immunoSEQ multiplex PCR, lists solely in-frame clones and lacks some. The sample contains around 700,000 clones, roughly nine tenths of which appear only once. These data originate in a study of shared clonotypes between healthy human individuals. The CDR3 totals 13 residues. In germline, CDR1 is LNHDA, CDR2 SQIVND (reference sequence). Trimming removed 3 bases from V and 1 base from J, with 6 bases in between.

The specimen sequenced was naive CD8+ T cells sorted from blood. The receptor was derived from a young man in good health. The V call is TRBV19, the J call TRBJ1-1; no reliable D call. The CDR3 DNA reads TGTGCCAGTAGTATCGTTCCGAACACTGAAGCTTTCTTT. Protein sequence: CASSIVPNTEAFF.